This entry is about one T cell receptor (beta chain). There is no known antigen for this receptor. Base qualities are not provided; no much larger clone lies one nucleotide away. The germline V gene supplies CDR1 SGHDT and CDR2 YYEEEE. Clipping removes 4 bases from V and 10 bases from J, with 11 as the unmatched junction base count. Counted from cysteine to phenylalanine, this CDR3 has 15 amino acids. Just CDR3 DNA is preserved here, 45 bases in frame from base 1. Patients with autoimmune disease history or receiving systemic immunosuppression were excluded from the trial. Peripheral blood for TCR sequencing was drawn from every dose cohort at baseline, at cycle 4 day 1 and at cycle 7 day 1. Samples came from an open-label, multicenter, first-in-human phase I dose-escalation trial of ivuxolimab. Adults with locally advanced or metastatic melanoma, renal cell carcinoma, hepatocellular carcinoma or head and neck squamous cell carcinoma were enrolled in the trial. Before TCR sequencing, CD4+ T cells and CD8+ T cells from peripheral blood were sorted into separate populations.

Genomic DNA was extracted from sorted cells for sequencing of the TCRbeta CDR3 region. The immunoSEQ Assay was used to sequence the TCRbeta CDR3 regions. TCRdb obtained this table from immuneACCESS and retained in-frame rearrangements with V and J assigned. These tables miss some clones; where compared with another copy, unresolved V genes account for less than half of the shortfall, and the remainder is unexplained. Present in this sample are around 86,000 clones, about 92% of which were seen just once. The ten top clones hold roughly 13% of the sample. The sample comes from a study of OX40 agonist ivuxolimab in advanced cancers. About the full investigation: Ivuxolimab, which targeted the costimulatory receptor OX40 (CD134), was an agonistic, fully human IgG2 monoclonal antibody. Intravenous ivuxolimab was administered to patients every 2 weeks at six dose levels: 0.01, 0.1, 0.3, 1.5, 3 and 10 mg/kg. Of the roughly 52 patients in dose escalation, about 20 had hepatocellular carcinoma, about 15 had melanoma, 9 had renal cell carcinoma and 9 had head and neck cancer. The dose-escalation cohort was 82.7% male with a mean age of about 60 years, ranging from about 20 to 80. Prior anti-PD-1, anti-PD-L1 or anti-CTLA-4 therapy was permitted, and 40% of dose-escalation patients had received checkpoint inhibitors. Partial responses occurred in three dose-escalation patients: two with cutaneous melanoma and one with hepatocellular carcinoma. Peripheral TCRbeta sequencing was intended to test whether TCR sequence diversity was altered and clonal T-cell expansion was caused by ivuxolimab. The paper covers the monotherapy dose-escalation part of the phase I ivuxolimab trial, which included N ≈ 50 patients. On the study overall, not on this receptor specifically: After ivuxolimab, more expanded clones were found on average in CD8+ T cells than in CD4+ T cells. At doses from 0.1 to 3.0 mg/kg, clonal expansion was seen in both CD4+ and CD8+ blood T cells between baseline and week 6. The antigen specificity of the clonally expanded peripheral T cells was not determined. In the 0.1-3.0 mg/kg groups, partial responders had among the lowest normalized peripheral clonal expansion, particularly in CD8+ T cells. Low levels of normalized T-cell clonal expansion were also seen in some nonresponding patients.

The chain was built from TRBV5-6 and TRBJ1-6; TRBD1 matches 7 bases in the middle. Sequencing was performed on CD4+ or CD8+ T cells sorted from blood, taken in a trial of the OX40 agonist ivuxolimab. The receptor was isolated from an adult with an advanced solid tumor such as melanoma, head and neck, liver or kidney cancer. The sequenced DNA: TGTGCCAGCAGCGGAACAGGGGACGAAATGTCACCCCTCCACTTT. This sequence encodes CASSGTGDEMSPLHF.